Below, 21 T cell receptor beta chains from the same sample are listed, as sequenced in a study of blood T cell repertoires in COVID-19. The repertoire was sequenced with immunoSEQ multiplex PCR; TCRdb's copy has only in-frame clones and lacks some. Here the sample spans almost 250,000 clones, approximately 86% being singletons. The sequencing sample was made of peripheral blood. The receptors were sampled from a woman aged 60 to 75 who had recovered from COVID-19.

The chain is built from TRBV19 and TRBJ2-5, with TRBD2 matching 12 bases. Germline CDR1 LNHDA, CDR2 SQIVND (reference sequence). This CDR3 region has 17 residues. The V gene end was trimmed by 5 bases and the J gene end by 5 bases; junction bases not matched to a gene: 12. The CDR3 spells CASSARPSGGARETQYF. The CDR3 DNA reads TGTGCCAGTAGTGCACGTCCTAGCGGGGGGGCGAGGGAGACCCAGTACTTC.

A few counts support this clone. V is TRBV5-5 and J is TRBJ2-2, with a weak D call TRBD2 (5 bases). V was pared by 5 bases and J by 2 bases, with 19 bases between. The germline V gene has CDR1 SGHKS and CDR2 YYEKEE (reference sequence). CDR3 length equals 17 residues. The CDR3 DNA reads as TGTGCCAGCAGAATCCCTGAGGGCCTTTCCAACACCGGGGAGCTGTTTTTT. Its translation: CASRIPEGLSNTGELFF.

This clone was seen more than once but under ten times. The chain carries TRBV19 and TRBJ2-7; maybe TRBD2 (6 bases). Trimming removed 6 bases from V and 3 bases from J, with 12 bases in between. Germline CDR1 LNHDA, CDR2 SQIVND (reference sequence). This CDR3 comprises 13 residues. CDR3: CASRDGGDYEQYF. The CDR3 nucleotides read TGTGCCAGTAGGGACGGGGGTGACTACGAGCAGTACTTC.

CDR3 loop: CASSLGGIEKLFF. The CDR3 nucleotides are TGTGCCAGCAGCTTAGGAGGGATTGAAAAACTGTTTTTT. The gene calls are TRBV7-2 and TRBJ1-4; no clear D. The V and J ends lost 1 base and 7 bases respectively, with 7 bases between them. Germline V gene sequence: CDR1 SGHTA, CDR2 FQGNSA. There are 13 residues in the CDR3.

This sequence joins TRBV5-8 and TRBJ2-5; 7 bases agree with TRBD2. The CDR3 is 14 residues long. The J segment lost 3 bases and the V segment lost 3 bases, leaving 5 bases of the junction unmatched. Per germline, CDR1 SGHTS and CDR2 YDEGEE. CDR3 region: CASSSGTNKETQYF. CDR3 DNA sequence: TGTGCCAGCAGCTCCGGGACTAACAAAGAGACCCAGTACTTC.

The V gene is TRBV5-8, the J gene TRBJ1-2; 7 nucleotides agree with TRBD1. The CDR3 loop spans 13 amino acids. The V gene's germline CDR1 is SGHTS and CDR2 YDEGEE. The V and J ends lost 4 bases and 10 bases, in that order; junction bases with no gene match: 10. CDR3 nucleotides: TGTGCCAGCAGCCCGGCCAGGGGGAATCTCTACACCTTC. This encodes CASSPARGNLYTF.

This chain joins TRBV15 and TRBJ2-2, with a weak D call TRBD1 (5 bases). V was shortened by 0 bases and J by 5 bases, with 16 bases between the two germline ends. CDR3 size: 17 residues. Germline V lookup: CDR1 LNHNV, CDR2 YYDKDF (reference sequence). The CDR3: CATSRDLERGSTGELFF. CDR3 sequence (DNA): TGTGCCACCAGCAGAGATCTCGAAAGGGGATCGACCGGGGAGCTGTTTTTT.

The genes are TRBV29-1 and TRBJ2-3, with 9 positions matching TRBD2. Germline CDR1 SQVTM, CDR2 ANQGSEA. The CDR3 loop spans 15 amino acids. V dropped 6 bases and J dropped 2; count of bases not matched to a gene: 9. CDR3 nucleotides: TGCAGCGTCCCTTCTAGCGGGGCCTTCACAGATACGCAGTATTTT. It specifies CSVPSSGAFTDTQYF.

The chain recombines TRBV6-5 with TRBJ1-1; TRBD1 is a possible D gene (5 bases). CDR1 is MNHEY and CDR2 is SVGAGI in the germline V gene. The CDR3 has 15 residues. The V end was cut by 0 bases, the J end by 4 bases, with 12 bases between. Written as DNA, the CDR3 is TGTGCCAGCAGTTACTCTCAGTCCGGGGGCACTGAAGCTTTCTTT. Translation gives CASSYSQSGGTEAFF.

The V call is TRBV19, the J call TRBJ1-4; the D is unclear. Germline loops: CDR1 LNHDA, CDR2 SQIVND (reference sequence). The CDR3 is 15 residues long. The V end was cut by 2 bases, the J end by 5 bases, with 12 bases between. The CDR3 loop is CASSIRGILNEKLFF. The CDR3 nucleotides read TGTGCCAGTAGTATACGGGGTATCCTGAATGAAAAACTGTTTTTT.

The genes are TRBV7-2 and TRBJ2-7; D is perhaps TRBD2 (6 bases). This CDR3 is 15 amino acids long. Germline assignment: CDR1 SGHTA and CDR2 FQGNSA. Trimming pared 2 bases from V and 0 bases from J, leaving 11 bases between. In DNA form, the CDR3 reads TGTGCCAGCAGCTTATGGGGGGTGGACTCCTACGAGCAGTACTTC. Encoded protein: CASSLWGVDSYEQYF.

The chain carries TRBV7-3 and TRBJ2-1; 11 bases fit TRBD2. This CDR3 has 18 amino acids. The germline gives CDR1 SGHTA, CDR2 FQGTGA. V gave up 1 base and J gave up 4 bases; unmatched junction bases: 9. CDR3 in amino acids: CASSLRPLTSGAYNEQFF. In DNA form, the CDR3 reads TGTGCCAGCAGCTTAAGGCCCCTGACTAGCGGGGCTTACAATGAGCAGTTCTTC.

The chain is built from TRBV10-3 and TRBJ2-1, with 8 bases identical to TRBD1. Germline V gives CDR1 ENHRY, CDR2 SYGVKD. The CDR3 covers 15 residues. V was clipped by 3 bases and J by 8 bases; unmatched bases: 9. The CDR3 DNA reads as TGTGCCATCAGTGAAAAACAGGGGACAGGCGATGAGCAGTTCTTC. Protein: CAISEKQGTGDEQFF.

The chain carries TRBV19 and TRBJ1-5, with a weak D call TRBD1 (5 bases). V shed 7 bases and J shed 0 bases, with 13 bases lying between them. CDR1 and CDR2 (germline): LNHDA, SQIVND (reference sequence). This CDR3 has 15 residues. The CDR3 sequence: CASIGQGYSNQPQHF. Written as DNA, the CDR3 is TGTGCCAGTATCGGGCAGGGATATAGCAATCAGCCCCAGCATTTT.

The V and J genes are TRBV18 and TRBJ1-6; TRBD1 agrees at 7 bases. Trimming took 2 bases from V and 8 from J; bases not matched to a gene: 12. The CDR3 has 17 amino acids. Germline V CDR1 and CDR2: KGHSH, LQKENI. The CDR3 DNA follows: TGTGCCAGCTCACCAAACCCGTCCAGGGGGTCCGATTCACCCCTCCACTTT. Translation gives CASSPNPSRGSDSPLHF.

A note on this clone: Other DNA sequences in this specimen translate into the identical CDR3. V usage is TRBV6-5 and J usage is TRBJ2-7, with 9 bases that match TRBD1. Trimming took 0 bases from V and 0 from J; bases not matched to a gene: 3. The CDR3 is 16 amino acids. Germline CDR1 MNHEY, CDR2 SVGAGI. This chain's CDR3 is CASSYSRTGDSYEQYF. DNA for the CDR3: TGTGCCAGCAGTTACTCCCGGACAGGGGACTCCTACGAGCAGTACTTC.

This chain joins TRBV12-3 or TRBV12-4 and TRBJ1-1; D not resolved. The CDR3 consists of 13 residues. The germline V and J ends were trimmed by 8 bases and 3 bases, with 13 bases remaining between them. The CDR3 region is CASGSFSDTEAFF. In DNA form, the CDR3 reads TGTGCCAGCGGGAGCTTTTCGGACACTGAAGCTTTCTTT.

Only one count was recorded for this clone. The V and J genes are TRBV14 and TRBJ1-1, with D possibly matching TRBD1 (6 bases). V lost 5 bases and J lost 1, with 17 bases in between. CDR3 length: 16 residues. Per germline, CDR1 SGHDN and CDR2 FVKESK. CDR3 protein: CASSWSGGAGNTEAFF. For the CDR3, the DNA is TGTGCCAGCAGCTGGAGTGGGGGCGCCGGGAACACTGAAGCTTTCTTT.

This clone was seen a single time. V usage is TRBV5-6 and J usage is TRBJ2-1, with D unresolved. The CDR3 contains 15 residues. Germline lookup yields CDR1 SGHDT and CDR2 YYEEEE. Trimming removed 1 base at V and 2 bases at J, with 10 bases between. The CDR3 coding sequence is TGTGCCAGCAGCTTGCCAACAGCTCCCTACAATGAGCAGTTCTTC. Protein sequence: CASSLPTAPYNEQFF.

This chain uses TRBV4-1 with TRBJ2-7; 9 nucleotides agree with TRBD1. V was pared by 2 bases and J by 4 bases, with 3 bases of the junction left unmatched. Per the germline V gene, CDR1 is MGHRA and CDR2 is YSYEKL. The CDR3 sequence is 14 residues long. CDR3 bases: TGCGCCAGCAGCCAACCGGGACAGGGTTACGAGCAGTACTTC. Translation gives CASSQPGQGYEQYF.

The chain employs TRBV28 and TRBJ2-3; D is undetermined. This CDR3 region has 15 residues. Looked up from germline, CDR1 is MDHEN and CDR2 is SYDVKM. V was cut by 2 bases and J by 0 bases, with 9 bases left in between. The CDR3 protein is CASSLTAPSTDTQYF. In nucleotides, the CDR3 is TGTGCCAGCAGTTTAACAGCCCCGAGCACAGATACGCAGTATTTT.